The rows below give T cell receptor beta chains drawn from one sample of a study of blood T cells in healthy people across ages. TCRdb processed the 5' RACE reads anew with MiXCR; each CDR3 protein has one entry. The sample includes about 1.7 million distinct CDR3 sequences, roughly 27% seen only once; the top ten take over 7%. The sequenced material came from blood. The receptor source for this set is a woman aged 25 to 39 in good health. CDR3s include the opening cysteine and the closing phenylalanine or tryptophan. D genes are given only for firm matches. Size is stated for part of the rows, as once, few or many counts, or as a class when the clone is expanded.

V: TRBV7-2
J: TRBJ2-1
D: -
size: -
CDR3: CVSSPGPYNEQFF
DNA: TGTGTCAGCAGCCCCGGCCCCTACAATGAGCAGTTCTTC

V: TRBV5-4
J: TRBJ2-1
D: TRBD1
size: few
CDR3: CASIEQGAQFF
DNA: TGTGCCAGCATCGAACAGGGGGCTCAGTTCTTC

V: TRBV5-1
J: TRBJ2-7
D: -
size: -
CDR3: CASSLDGPLQYF
DNA: TGCGCCAGCAGCTTGGATGGCCCTTTGCAGTACTTC

V: TRBV12-3/TRBV12-4
J: TRBJ2-2
D: -
size: few
CDR3: CASREGTASTGELFF
DNA: TGTGCCAGCAGGGAGGGGACAGCAAGCACCGGGGAGCTGTTTTTT

V: TRBV6-5
J: TRBJ2-5
D: TRBD2
size: few
CDR3: CAGSDSGGQQETQYF
DNA: TGTGCCGGCAGTGATAGCGGGGGCCAACAAGAGACCCAGTACTTC

V: TRBV20-1
J: TRBJ2-4
D: -
size: many
CDR3: CSARVRRDPKNIQYF
DNA: TGCAGTGCTAGAGTTCGGAGGGACCCCAAAAACATTCAGTACTTC

V: TRBV24-1
J: TRBJ1-2
D: TRBD1
size: -
CDR3: CATSPGTGGKYGYTF
DNA: TGTGCCACCAGTCCCGGGACAGGGGGAAAGTATGGCTACACCTTC

V: TRBV20-1
J: TRBJ2-1
D: -
size: -
CDR3: CSSRDSGQPRGNEQFF
DNA: TGCAGTTCTAGAGATTCAGGACAACCAAGGGGCAATGAGCAGTTCTTC

V: TRBV5-1
J: TRBJ2-3
D: -
size: many
CDR3: CASSLQGTDTQYF
DNA: TGCGCCAGCAGCTTACAGGGCACAGATACGCAGTATTTT

V: TRBV12-3/TRBV12-4
J: TRBJ2-5
D: TRBD1
size: -
CDR3: CASSLSPGGEETQYF
DNA: TGTGCCAGCAGTTTGTCGCCAGGGGGCGAGGAGACCCAGTACTTC

V: TRBV5-1
J: TRBJ1-4
D: -
size: -
CDR3: CASSLEGSGNEKLFF
DNA: TGCGCCAGCAGCTTGGAAGGGTCGGGAAATGAAAAACTGTTTTTT

V: TRBV4-1
J: TRBJ2-2
D: TRBD2
size: -
CDR3: CASSQEVERGYGELFF
DNA: TGCGCCAGCAGCCAAGAAGTGGAGCGGGGCTACGGGGAGCTGTTTTTT